These 19 T cell receptor beta chains came from one sample sequenced in a study of blood T cells in healthy people across ages. Sample-barcoded 5' priming and a J-beta primer mix drove a second PCR of 7 to 11 cycles. A single record per CDR3 protein comes from TCRdb applying MiXCR to the 5' RACE reads. The repertoire includes some 1.5 million distinct CDR3 sequences, 25% to 30% of them detected once, and 7.7% sits in the top ten. Material: blood. The receptor source for this set is a woman younger than 45 in good health.

A few counts support this clonotype. CDR3 sequence (DNA): TGCAGTGCTCCTGACGGGGATTATGGCTACACCTTC. As protein: CSAPDGDYGYTF. The rearrangement joins TRBV20-1 to TRBJ1-2; D call uncertain. The germline gives CDR1 DFQATT, CDR2 SNEGSKA (reference sequence). The CDR3 is 12 amino acids. Deletions cut 5 bases from V and 5 bases from J, with 12 bases between.

The rearrangement joins TRBV2 to TRBJ1-5, with D possibly being TRBD1 (5 bases). The CDR3 contains 16 residues. With 3 bases removed from V and 6 bases from J, the gap between germline ends came to 18 bases. Germline V gene lookup returns CDR1 SNHLY and CDR2 FYNNEI. CDR3 nucleotide sequence: TGTGCCAGCAGTGAGGCCCCAGGGAGACTGGGTCAGCCCCAGCATTTT. It encodes CASSEAPGRLGQPQHF. Looking up the rest from reference TRBV2 and TRBJ1-5 gives the full variable domain: EPEVTQTPSHQVTQMGQEVILRCVPISNHLYFYWYRQILGQKVEFLVSFYNNEISEKSEIFDDQFSVERPDGSNFTLKIRSTKLEDSAMYFCASSEAPGRLGQPQHFGDGTRLSIL.

The chain employs TRBV5-4 and TRBJ2-5; D perhaps matches TRBD1 (5 bases). Trimming stripped 4 bases from V and 5 bases from J, with 21 bases between. CDR1 and CDR2 (germline): SGHNT, YYREEE (reference sequence). The CDR3 is 16 residues long. CDR3 sequence: CASSILPQGSQETQYF. The CDR3, as DNA: TGTGCCAGCAGCATCCTACCCCAGGGTAGTCAGGAGACCCAGTACTTC.

The gene calls are TRBV5-6 and TRBJ2-6, with 7 bases matching TRBD2. The CDR3 spans 19 residues. V was clipped by 0 bases and J by 0 bases; unmatched bases: 9. CDR1 SGHDT and CDR2 YYEEEE come from the germline V gene. The DNA for the CDR3 is TGTGCCAGCAGCTTGGAAAGGCTGGGGGGGTTCTCTGGGGCCAACGTCCTGACTTTC. This encodes CASSLERLGGFSGANVLTF.

In this sample, this clonotype turned up a few times. The V gene is TRBV7-2, the J gene TRBJ2-7, with D maybe TRBD2 (6 bases). The V end lost 5 bases, the J end lost 2 bases, and 16 bases lay between the germline ends. The CDR3 extends over 15 amino acids. CDR1 is SGHTA, CDR2 FQGNSA, per germline. Here the CDR3 DNA reads TGTGCCAGCAGCACCCCCCGGGACTCTCCCTACGAGCAGTACTTC. Its translation is CASSTPRDSPYEQYF.

The chain links TRBV28 to TRBJ2-5; D gene uncertain. V was pared by 8 bases and J by 5 bases, with 12 bases between. This CDR3 comprises 12 residues. Germline CDR1 is MDHEN and CDR2 is SYDVKM. The CDR3 region is CASWARGETQYF. The CDR3 DNA follows: TGTGCCAGCTGGGCCCGTGGGGAGACCCAGTACTTC.

This chain connects TRBV6-5 to TRBJ2-3; 9 nucleotides agree with TRBD2. CDR3 size: 19 residues. The V segment lost 0 bases and the J segment 2 bases; nucleotides outside the gene matches: 12. Germline CDR1 is MNHEY and CDR2 is SVGAGI. CDR3 sequence: CASSYSIGRAGGPTDTQYF. As DNA, the CDR3 is TGTGCCAGCAGTTACTCGATCGGGAGAGCGGGGGGACCCACAGATACGCAGTATTTT.

This clonotype was observed many times. The V and J genes are TRBV7-9 and TRBJ2-7; no firm D call. The length of the CDR3 is 14 residues. From germline, CDR1 is SEHNR and CDR2 FQNEAQ (reference sequence). V lost 1 base to trimming and J lost 1 base, with 8 bases between them. CDR3 region: CASSLVPPSYEQYF. The CDR3 DNA is TGTGCCAGCAGCTTAGTCCCCCCATCCTACGAGCAGTACTTC.

This clonotype has ten or more counts. This chain links TRBV11-2 with TRBJ2-7; D ambiguous. The germline gives CDR1 SGHAT, CDR2 FQNNGV. The CDR3 totals 14 residues. The V gene lost 1 base and the J gene lost 2 bases, with 9 bases spanning the gap. The CDR3 nucleotides read TGTGCCAGCAGCTTAGGGGCAGAGACCTACGAGCAGTACTTC. Translation gives CASSLGAETYEQYF.

The sample holds many counts of this clonotype. V gene TRBV10-3 combines with J gene TRBJ2-7; D possibly corresponds to TRBD1 (5 bases). Trimming removed 6 bases at V and 3 bases at J, with 9 bases between. The germline CDR1 and CDR2 sequences are ENHRY and SYGVKD. The CDR3 spans 12 residues. The CDR3 is CAIRERGYEQYF. The CDR3 DNA follows: TGTGCCATCAGGGAAAGGGGCTACGAGCAGTACTTC.

Of note for this clonotype: This may arise from a read error, as a much more abundant clone is one base away. This chain links TRBV12-3 or TRBV12-4 with TRBJ2-1, with D maybe TRBD2 (7 bases). This CDR3 spans 12 amino acids. The CDR3 DNA sequence: TGTGCCGGCAGTTTAGAGGGGGGGCCCCCGTTCTTC. Translated: CAGSLEGGPPFF.

This clonotype was picked up a small number of times. CDR3 DNA: TGTGCCAGCAGCCCACCAGGACTAGCGGGCTCCTACGAGCAGTACTTC. This translates into CASSPPGLAGSYEQYF. This chain links TRBV7-9 with TRBJ2-7; the match to TRBD2 covers 11 bases. The V segment lost 5 bases and the J segment 0 bases; nucleotides outside the gene matches: 6. Germline assignment: CDR1 SEHNR and CDR2 FQNEAQ (reference sequence). The CDR3 length is 16 residues.

Remarks on this clonotype: Its ends do not fully match the called genes, so a read error is possible. The chain uses TRBV11-2 and TRBJ2-3; perhaps TRBD1 as D (6 bases). The CDR3 is made up of 15 amino acids. Germline CDR1 and CDR2: SGHAT and FQNNGV. The CDR3 loop reads CVSSEGRGALFTQYF. The CDR3 DNA reads TGTGTCAGCAGCGAGGGCAGGGGTGCACTCTTTACGCAGTATTTT.

This clonotype was counted only a few times. The gene calls are TRBV10-3 and TRBJ2-7; 10 bases are shared with TRBD1. The CDR3 sequence is 19 residues long. Germline V gives CDR1 ENHRY, CDR2 SYGVKD. With V trimmed by 5 bases and J by 5 bases, 21 bases remained unmatched. The CDR3 is CAISSPTGTGDGGAHEQYF. In nucleotides, the CDR3 is TGTGCCATCAGTAGTCCAACCGGGACAGGGGATGGGGGGGCCCACGAGCAGTACTTC.

This clonotype came up a few times. The chain uses TRBV20-1 and TRBJ2-5; 10 bases agree with TRBD1. The germline V gene has CDR1 DFQATT and CDR2 SNEGSKA (reference sequence). The CDR3 loop spans 15 amino acids. J lost 10 bases, V lost 1 base, and 12 bases had no gene match. The CDR3 DNA is TGCAGTGCTAGAGCGAGACAGGGGGCAAGAGTAAGCCAGTACTTC. Residues: CSARARQGARVSQYF.

Worth noting for this clonotype: Just one base apart from a much larger clone, this may be a read error. V usage is TRBV7-2 and J usage is TRBJ2-5; a weak D match, TRBD2 (6 bases). CDR3 length equals 14 residues. Germline CDR1 is SGHTA and CDR2 is FQGNSA. Deletions cut 3 bases from V and 5 bases from J, with 13 bases between. The CDR3 protein is CASSFSAEGETQYF. In DNA form, the CDR3 reads TGTGCCAGCAGCTTCTCGGCGGAGGGGGAGACCCAGTACTTC.

This clonotype appeared many times. The germline gene is not matched at one end of the junction; a read error may be the cause. The rearrangement uses TRBV7-7 and TRBJ2-5; 11 bases line up with TRBD2. There are 13 residues in the CDR3. Per germline, CDR1 SSHAT and CDR2 FNYEAQ (reference sequence). In DNA, the CDR3 is TGTGCCAGCAGCATAGCGGGAGGGGAGACCCAGTACTTC. Translation gives CASSIAGGETQYF.

The V gene is TRBV6-5, the J gene TRBJ2-6; either TRBD1 or TRBD2 may fit D (6 bases each). Germline assignment: CDR1 MNHEY and CDR2 SVGAGI. This CDR3 is built from 19 residues. Trimming stripped 0 bases from V and 0 bases from J, with 15 bases between. The CDR3 sequence is CASSYSGGPASSGANVLTF. CDR3 coding DNA: TGTGCCAGCAGTTACTCGGGGGGCCCGGCGAGCTCTGGGGCCAACGTCCTGACTTTC.

This clonotype was observed a handful of times. The chain recombines TRBV9 with TRBJ2-7; the D gene is possibly TRBD2 (5 bases). Trimming stripped 4 bases from V and 5 bases from J, with 13 bases between. There are 13 residues in the CDR3. Germline CDR1 is SGDLS and CDR2 is YYNGEE. The CDR3 coding sequence is TGTGCCAGCAGCCCGGGTGAGGGAGACGAGCAGTACTTC. This sequence encodes CASSPGEGDEQYF.